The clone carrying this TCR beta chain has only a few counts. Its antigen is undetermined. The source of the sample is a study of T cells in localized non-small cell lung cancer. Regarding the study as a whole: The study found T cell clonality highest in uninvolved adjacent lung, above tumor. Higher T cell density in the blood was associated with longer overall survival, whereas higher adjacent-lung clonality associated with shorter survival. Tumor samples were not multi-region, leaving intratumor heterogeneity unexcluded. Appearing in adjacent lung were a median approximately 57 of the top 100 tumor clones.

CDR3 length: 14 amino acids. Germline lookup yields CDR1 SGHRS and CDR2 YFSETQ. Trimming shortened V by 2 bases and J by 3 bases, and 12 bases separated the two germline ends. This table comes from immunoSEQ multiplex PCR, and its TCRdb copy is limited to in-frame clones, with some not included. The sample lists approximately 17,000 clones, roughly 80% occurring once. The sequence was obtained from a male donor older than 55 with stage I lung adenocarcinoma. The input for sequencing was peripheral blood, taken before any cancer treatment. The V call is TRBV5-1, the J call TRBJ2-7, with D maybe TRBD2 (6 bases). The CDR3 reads CASSFGGVNYEQYF. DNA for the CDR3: TGCGCCAGCAGCTTCGGGGGAGTTAACTACGAGCAGTACTTC.